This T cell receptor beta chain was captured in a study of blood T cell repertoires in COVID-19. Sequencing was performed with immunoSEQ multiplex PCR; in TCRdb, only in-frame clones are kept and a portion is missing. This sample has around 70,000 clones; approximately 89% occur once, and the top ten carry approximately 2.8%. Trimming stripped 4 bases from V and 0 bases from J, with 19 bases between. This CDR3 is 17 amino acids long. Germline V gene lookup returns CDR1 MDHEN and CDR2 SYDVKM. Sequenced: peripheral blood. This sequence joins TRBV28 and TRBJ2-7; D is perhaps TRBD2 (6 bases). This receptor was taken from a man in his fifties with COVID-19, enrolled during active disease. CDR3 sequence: CASSSALGGASSYEQYF. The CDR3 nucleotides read TGTGCCAGCAGTTCCGCCCTAGGCGGGGCGAGCTCCTACGAGCAGTACTTC.